The 21 T cell receptor beta chains below were found in one sample sequenced in a study of human T cells and chemical hapten exposure. TCRdb re-called the RACE reads with MiXCR, one entry per CDR3 protein. The sample yields under 100,000 distinct CDR3 sequences, 10% to 12% seen once. Time point reported: patch test 3, about 24 weeks after DPC sensitization. Regarding treatment: therapeutic diphenylcyclopropenone sensitization with weekly scalp DPC. Specimen: whole blood, collected in connection with sensitization to the hapten diphenylcyclopropenone (DPC). The source of these receptors is a woman in her forties or fifties with alopecia areata. Some clones in this sample may be carry-over from other donors' samples.

This clonotype came up a few times. The chain carries TRBV19 and TRBJ1-5; D is uncertain. The CDR3 runs to 14 residues. Between the trimmed V and J ends, which lost 5 bases and 4 bases, there was a span of 12 bases. Germline CDR1 is LNHDA and CDR2 is SQIVND (reference sequence). The CDR3 spells CASSPGLLNQPQHF. CDR3 nucleotides: TGTGCCAGTAGTCCCGGCCTTCTTAATCAGCCCCAGCATTTT. Full variable domain (outside the CDR3, taken from reference TRBV19 and TRBJ1-5): DGGITQSPKYLFRKEGQNVTLSCEQNLNHDAMYWYRQDPGQGLRLIYYSQIVNDFQKGDIAEGYSVSREKKESFPLTVTSAQKNPTAFYLCASSPGLLNQPQHFGDGTRLSIL.

This sequence joins TRBV7-2 and TRBJ2-1; possible D gene TRBD1, 7 bases. The CDR3 runs 13 residues. V lost 4 bases, J lost 6 bases, and 10 bases lay in between. Per germline, CDR1 SGHTA and CDR2 FQGNSA. The CDR3 DNA reads TGTGCCAGCAGCTGGCAGGGGGGCAATGAGCAGTTCTTC. Translating it yields CASSWQGGNEQFF.

This clonotype was observed many times. The chain employs TRBV5-1 and TRBJ1-2; D call uncertain. There are 13 residues in the CDR3. The germline V gene encodes CDR1 SGHRS and CDR2 YFSETQ. With 0 bases removed from V and 3 bases from J, the gap between germline ends came to 6 bases. CDR3 region: CASSLADYYGYTF. As DNA, the CDR3 is TGCGCCAGCAGCTTGGCAGACTACTATGGCTACACCTTC.

This clonotype was seen at least ten times. The rearrangement uses TRBV6-1 and TRBJ1-5, with 7 bases fitting TRBD1. Looked up from germline, CDR1 is MNHNS and CDR2 is SASEGT. The trim removed 3 bases at V and 2 bases at J, leaving 1 base unmatched. This CDR3 region has 14 residues. The CDR3 DNA is TGTGCCAGCAGTGATCAGGGGGGCAATCAGCCCCAGCATTTT. The encoded protein is CASSDQGGNQPQHF.

The rearrangement links TRBV11-2 to TRBJ2-3, with D hard to call. Germline CDR1 SGHAT, CDR2 FQNNGV. This CDR3 has 16 amino acids. V was trimmed by 1 base and J by 1 base, leaving 12 bases between them. CDR3 in DNA: TGTGCCAGCAGCTTAGGCAGGCGAGACGGCACAGATACGCAGTATTTT. Translated: CASSLGRRDGTDTQYF.

This clonotype came up many times. J is TRBJ2-1 and V is TRBV7-2; either TRBD1 or TRBD2 may supply D (7 bases each). The CDR3 is 17 amino acids. Germline CDR1 is SGHTA and CDR2 is FQGNSA. V was shortened by 8 bases and J by 6 bases, with 26 bases between the two germline ends. DNA for the CDR3: TGTGCCAGCCGCCCGACAGGGAGGGGTATGTGGGGCAATGAGCAGTTCTTC. Its translation is CASRPTGRGMWGNEQFF.

This clonotype was seen ten or more times. V usage is TRBV12-3 or TRBV12-4 and J usage is TRBJ2-2; the match to TRBD2 covers 12 bases. This CDR3 comprises 18 residues. The V and J ends lost 2 bases and 7 bases, in that order; junction bases with no gene match: 11. CDR3 protein: CASSLKLAGGPRNGELFF. In DNA, the CDR3 is TGTGCCAGCAGTTTAAAGCTAGCGGGAGGGCCAAGGAACGGGGAGCTGTTTTTT.

This sequence joins TRBV29-1 and TRBJ2-7; 13 nucleotides match TRBD2. From germline, CDR1 is SQVTM and CDR2 ANQGSEA. J lost 5 bases, V lost 6 bases, and 10 bases had no gene match. The CDR3 has 15 residues. This CDR3 is CSVAIGLAGENEQYF. CDR3 DNA sequence: TGCAGCGTGGCTATTGGACTAGCGGGAGAGAACGAGCAGTACTTC.

The rearrangement uses TRBV5-1 and TRBJ2-1; 9 bases match TRBD2. The junction had 6 bases not matched to a gene; V was cut back by 1 base and J by 10 bases. Germline V gives CDR1 SGHRS, CDR2 YFSETQ. The length of the CDR3 is 14 residues. The CDR3 protein is CASSLQRGAREQFF. Written as DNA, the CDR3 is TGCGCCAGCAGCTTGCAGCGGGGGGCGAGGGAGCAGTTCTTC.

The rearrangement links TRBV19 to TRBJ2-1; 14 bases line up with TRBD2. This CDR3 region has 12 residues. Germline V CDR1 and CDR2: LNHDA, SQIVND (reference sequence). V was clipped by 10 bases and J by 12 bases; unmatched bases: 5. CDR3 DNA: TGTGCCACTGGACTAGCGGGAGGAGGGCAGTTCTTC. It specifies CATGLAGGGQFF.

The chain recombines TRBV7-9 with TRBJ2-7, with D perhaps matching TRBD2 (6 bases). The CDR3 length is 16 residues. Germline lookup yields CDR1 SEHNR and CDR2 FQNEAQ (reference sequence). V lost 1 base, J lost 5 bases, and 18 bases lay in between. This CDR3 reads CASSLEGGTGSNEQYF. CDR3 sequence (DNA): TGTGCCAGCAGCTTAGAAGGCGGGACCGGTAGCAACGAGCAGTACTTC. Full variable domain (rest looked up from reference TRBV7-9 and TRBJ2-7): DTGVSQNPRHKITKRGQNVTFRCDPISEHNRLYWYRQTLGQGPEFLTYFQNEAQLEKSRLLSDRFSAERPKGSFSTLEIQRTEQGDSAMYLCASSLEGGTGSNEQYFGPGTRLTVT.

This clonotype was counted a few times. The chain carries TRBV27 and TRBJ2-6, with 10 bases identical to TRBD1. This CDR3 has 17 residues. Germline V gene lookup returns CDR1 MNHEY and CDR2 SMNVEV (reference sequence). The V gene end was trimmed by 6 bases and the J gene end by 2 bases; junction bases not matched to a gene: 7. This CDR3 reads CASRRGTGEPGANVLTF. The DNA for the CDR3 is TGTGCCAGCAGGAGGGGGACAGGGGAGCCTGGGGCCAACGTCCTGACTTTC.

This clonotype came up many times. V usage is TRBV7-3 and J usage is TRBJ1-1; perhaps TRBD1 as D (6 bases). This CDR3 contains 16 residues. Germline V gene data show CDR1 as SGHTA and CDR2 as FQGTGA. With 4 bases removed from V and 1 base from J, the gap between germline ends came to 16 bases. The CDR3 DNA reads TGTGCCAGCAGCTCAATACAGGGTCGACGGAACACTGAAGCTTTCTTT. This gives the protein CASSSIQGRRNTEAFF. The full variable domain, its missing parts supplied by reference TRBV7-3 and TRBJ1-1, is GAGVSQTPSNKVTEKGKYVELRCDPISGHTALYWYRQSLGQGPEFLIYFQGTGAADDSGLPNDRFFAVRPEGSVSTLKIQRTERGDSAVYLCASSSIQGRRNTEAFFGQGTRLTVV.

This clonotype was picked up many times. The rearrangement uses TRBV6-5 and TRBJ2-3; D is perhaps TRBD1 or TRBD2 (5 bases each). The CDR3 contains 12 residues. V gave up 7 bases and J gave up 6 bases, with 11 bases separating them. Germline CDR1 reads MNHEY; CDR2 reads SVGAGI. The CDR3 loop is CASTGPTDTQYF. DNA of the CDR3: TGTGCCAGCACGGGGCCGACCGATACGCAGTATTTT.

The chain joins TRBV5-1 to TRBJ2-6; no firm D call. This CDR3 is 16 amino acids long. Deletions cut 0 bases from V and 4 bases from J, with 11 bases between. Germline loops: CDR1 SGHRS, CDR2 YFSETQ. This chain's CDR3 is CASSLGSIPGANVLTF. CDR3 in DNA: TGCGCCAGCAGCTTGGGGTCTATACCGGGGGCCAACGTCCTGACTTTC.

The V and J genes are TRBV7-9 and TRBJ2-7, with unresolved D. V was pared by 1 base and J by 0 bases, with 10 bases between. The CDR3 extends over 15 amino acids. Germline V gene sequence: CDR1 SEHNR, CDR2 FQNEAQ (reference sequence). The CDR3 reads CASSLGGPSSYEQYF. In DNA form, the CDR3 reads TGTGCCAGCAGCTTAGGCGGTCCTAGCTCCTACGAGCAGTACTTC.

This clonotype occurred once. The J gene is TRBJ2-7, the V gene TRBV20-1, with D possibly matching TRBD2 (5 bases). CDR1 is DFQATT and CDR2 is SNEGSKA in the germline V gene (reference sequence). V gave up 7 bases and J gave up 0 bases, with 7 bases separating them. CDR3 size: 11 residues. This CDR3 is CSGTDSYEQYF. CDR3 DNA: TGCAGTGGGACTGACTCCTACGAGCAGTACTTC.

J is TRBJ1-5 and V is TRBV6-1; tentatively, D is TRBD1 (6 bases). The CDR3 totals 16 residues. Germline CDR1 and CDR2: MNHNS and SASEGT. Trimming shortened V by 3 bases and J by 3 bases, and 15 bases separated the two germline ends. CDR3 in amino acids: CASSDQTGLFNQPQHF. DNA for the CDR3: TGTGCCAGCAGTGACCAGACAGGTCTCTTCAATCAGCCCCAGCATTTT.

This clonotype was recorded many times. CDR3: CSARTPTSGGSYEQYF. DNA for the CDR3: TGCAGTGCTAGAACACCTACTAGCGGGGGATCCTACGAGCAGTACTTC. The chain is built from TRBV20-1 and TRBJ2-7; TRBD2 agrees at 11 bases. Trimming removed 2 bases from V and 1 base from J; junction bases left unmatched: 7. Per germline, CDR1 DFQATT and CDR2 SNEGSKA (reference sequence). The CDR3 runs 16 residues.

This clonotype has a handful of counts. CDR3 DNA sequence: TGTGCTAGTGGTTTGTACGGGGAGACCCAGTACTTC. Translated: CASGLYGETQYF. The rearrangement joins TRBV12-5 to TRBJ2-5, with unresolved D. V was shortened by 2 bases and J by 5 bases, with 6 bases between the two germline ends. This CDR3 spans 12 amino acids. Germline loops: CDR1 LGHNT, CDR2 FRNRAP.

This rearrangement joins TRBV23-1 to TRBJ2-1; 7 positions match TRBD1. TRBV23-1 is known as an ORF, though its function is uncertain. This CDR3 contains 16 residues. V shed 9 bases and J 3 bases; nucleotides not matched to a gene: 14. DNA of the CDR3: TGCGCCAGTAAACGCCGGGCAGGGGGTGTCTACAATGAGCAGTTCTTC. Its protein product is CASKRRAGGVYNEQFF.